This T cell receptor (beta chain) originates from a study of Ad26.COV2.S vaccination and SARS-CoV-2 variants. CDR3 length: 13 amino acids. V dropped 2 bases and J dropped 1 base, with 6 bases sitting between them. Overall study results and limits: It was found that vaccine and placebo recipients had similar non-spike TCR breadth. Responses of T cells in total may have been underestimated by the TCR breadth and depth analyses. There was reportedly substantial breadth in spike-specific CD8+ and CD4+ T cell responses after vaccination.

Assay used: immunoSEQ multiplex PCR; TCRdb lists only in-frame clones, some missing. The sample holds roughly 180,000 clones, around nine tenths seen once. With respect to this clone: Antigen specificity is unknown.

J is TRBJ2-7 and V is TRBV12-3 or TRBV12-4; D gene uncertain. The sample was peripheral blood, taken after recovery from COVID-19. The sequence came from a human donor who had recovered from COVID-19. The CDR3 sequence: CASSLTFSYEQYF. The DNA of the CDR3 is TGTGCCAGCAGTTTAACGTTTTCCTACGAGCAGTACTTC.